There are many counts of the clone carrying this T cell receptor beta chain. Antigen unknown. The data were obtained in a study of neurological immune-mediated disorders. Findings and limits, study-wide: TCR-beta repertoires seemed private in all groups, with no expanded CDR3 amino acid sequences shared.

Germline V CDR1 and CDR2: SGHTA, FQGNSA. V lost 1 base to trimming and J lost 5 bases, with 14 bases between them. This CDR3 contains 16 residues. TCRdb reprocessed the 5' RACE reads with MiXCR, giving one entry per CDR3 protein. Of over 11,000 distinct CDR3 sequences in the sample, about 9.4% are singletons; the top ten hold about 22%. The sequenced material came from PBMCs. This receptor was obtained from a woman in her 40s in good health. The chain carries TRBV7-2 and TRBJ2-2, with D uncertain. CDR3 in amino acids: CASSLVGSGLTGELFF. The CDR3 coding sequence is TGTGCCAGCAGCTTAGTAGGTTCGGGTCTGACCGGGGAGCTGTTTTTT.